The 17 T cell receptor beta chains given below trace back to one sample, sequenced in a study of T cells in localized non-small cell lung cancer. The data were produced by immunoSEQ multiplex PCR, yet TCRdb's version contains in-frame clones alone and is incomplete. The table lists 30,000 to 40,000 clones, roughly 88% of them singletons. This material consisted of peripheral blood mononuclear cells, taken before any cancer treatment. All receptors come from a male donor aged 60 or over with stage II lung adenocarcinoma.

This sequence joins TRBV18 and TRBJ2-1; no firm D call. The CDR3 extends over 16 amino acids. From germline, CDR1 is KGHSH and CDR2 LQKENI. Trimming removed 6 bases from V and 0 bases from J, with 15 bases in between. CDR3 DNA sequence: TGTGCCAGCTCCCCCTTTGACTTGAGCTCCTACAATGAGCAGTTCTTC. Translating gives CASSPFDLSSYNEQFF.

This chain links TRBV19 with TRBJ1-5; D possibly corresponds to TRBD1 (5 bases). CDR3 length: 14 amino acids. Looked up from germline, CDR1 is LNHDA and CDR2 is SQIVND (reference sequence). V lost 0 bases and J 5 bases, leaving 8 bases between the germline ends. The CDR3 bases are TGTGCCAGTAGTATAGAGGTAGGGGATCAGCCCCAGCATTTT. Translating gives CASSIEVGDQPQHF.

The chain combines TRBV7-2 with TRBJ1-2, with TRBD1 matching 7 bases. Looked up from germline, CDR1 is SGHTA and CDR2 is FQGNSA. After removal of 5 bases from V and 12 bases from J, the junction contained 15 bases not matched to a gene. The CDR3 extends over 14 amino acids. CDR3 in DNA: TGTGCCAGCAGCCCCCAGCCAGGGGGGTTCAACCACACCTTC. It codes for CASSPQPGGFNHTF.

J is TRBJ2-7 and V is TRBV11-2; TRBD1 or TRBD2 may be the D gene (5 bases each). The CDR3 is 15 amino acids. Trimming left V 6 bases short and J 1 base short, with 16 bases between. Germline V CDR1 and CDR2: SGHAT, FQNNGV. For the CDR3, the DNA is TGTGCCAGCAGTTTATCCTCAGGGAGTTCCTACGAGCAGTACTTC. Its protein is CASSLSSGSSYEQYF.

This chain joins TRBV23-1 and TRBJ2-7; TRBD2 might be the D (7 bases). TRBV23-1 is reported as an ORF; its role is uncertain. V was cut by 6 bases and J by 0 bases, with 18 bases left in between. The CDR3 totals 16 residues. Here the CDR3 reads CASSATGGLPSYEQYF. The CDR3 coding sequence is TGCGCCAGCAGCGCCACGGGGGGCCTCCCCTCCTACGAGCAGTACTTC.

This clone has more than one count but fewer than ten. The chain couples TRBV5-4 to TRBJ1-1; 7 positions match TRBD1. The CDR3 length is 13 residues. The germline V gene has CDR1 SGHNT and CDR2 YYREEE (reference sequence). After removal of 0 bases from V and 6 bases from J, the junction contained 2 bases not matched to a gene. CDR3 DNA: TGTGCCAGCAGCTTGGGACAGGGACCTGAAGCTTTCTTT. As protein: CASSLGQGPEAFF.

This chain uses TRBV5-1 with TRBJ1-1, with D perhaps matching TRBD1 (5 bases). Germline loops: CDR1 SGHRS, CDR2 YFSETQ. This CDR3 region has 14 residues. Trimming shortened V by 0 bases and J by 1 base, and 7 bases separated the two germline ends. The CDR3 reads CASSLAGGNTEAFF. Here the CDR3 DNA reads TGCGCCAGCAGCTTGGCGGGGGGGAACACTGAAGCTTTCTTT.

The V gene is TRBV19, the J gene TRBJ2-2; D gene ambiguous. Germline CDR1 and CDR2: LNHDA and SQIVND (reference sequence). There are 14 residues in the CDR3. Trimming shortened V by 6 bases and J by 3 bases, and 11 bases separated the two germline ends. The CDR3 reads CASRPGPDTGELFF. The CDR3 region has the DNA TGTGCCAGTAGACCCGGCCCGGACACCGGGGAGCTGTTTTTT.

The chain uses TRBV7-8 and TRBJ2-3, with TRBD2 as a possible D gene (6 bases). There are 14 residues in the CDR3. With 1 base removed from V and 5 bases from J, the gap between germline ends came to 10 bases. Per the germline V gene, CDR1 is SGHVS and CDR2 is FQNEAQ. The CDR3: CASSLGGEEDTQYF. CDR3 nucleotides: TGTGCCAGCAGCTTAGGGGGGGAGGAAGATACGCAGTATTTT.

This chain joins TRBV27 and TRBJ1-1, with 9 nucleotides matching TRBD1. Trimming removed 3 bases from V and 1 base from J; junction bases left unmatched: 6. Germline V gene lookup returns CDR1 MNHEY and CDR2 SMNVEV (reference sequence). The CDR3 loop spans 16 amino acids. CDR3 bases: TGTGCCAGCAGTTTCTTCCGGGACAGGGCGAACACTGAAGCTTTCTTT. This encodes CASSFFRDRANTEAFF.

The V and J genes are TRBV5-1 and TRBJ2-3; D not resolved. Germline assignment: CDR1 SGHRS and CDR2 YFSETQ. Trimming shortened V by 0 bases and J by 0 bases, and 2 bases separated the two germline ends. The CDR3 is made up of 13 amino acids. CDR3 sequence reads: CASSLDSTDTQYF. The CDR3 nucleotides read TGCGCCAGCAGCTTGGACAGCACAGATACGCAGTATTTT.

Judged by abundance, this clone is medium-sized. The rearrangement joins TRBV18 to TRBJ1-1, with TRBD1 as a possible D gene (6 bases). The CDR3 loop spans 16 amino acids. Germline-derived CDR1 and CDR2 are KGHSH and LQKENI. V dropped 4 bases and J dropped 3 bases, with 18 bases sitting between them. The CDR3 DNA sequence: TGTGCCAGCTCACTCACGGAGGGGGGAGGGGACACTGAAGCTTTCTTT. Translated: CASSLTEGGGDTEAFF.

The chain links TRBV28 to TRBJ2-7, with D perhaps matching TRBD2 (5 bases). The CDR3 totals 15 residues. CDR1 MDHEN and CDR2 SYDVKM come from the germline V gene. V was clipped by 3 bases and J by 2 bases, with 14 bases between them. The CDR3 DNA is TGTGCCAGCAGTTTTAGCGAGCGGCCAACCTACGAGCAGTACTTC. Translating gives CASSFSERPTYEQYF.

This chain connects TRBV25-1 to TRBJ1-2, with a weak D call TRBD1 (5 bases). The length of the CDR3 is 18 residues. V was pared by 4 bases and J by 4 bases, with 25 bases between. CDR1 and CDR2 (germline): MGHDK, SYGVNS. CDR3: CASSGRGGHQPTPYGYTF. DNA for the CDR3: TGTGCCAGCAGTGGGCGGGGGGGTCACCAACCAACGCCCTATGGCTACACCTTC.

The chain links TRBV6-6 to TRBJ2-7, with D possibly called TRBD1 or TRBD2 (5 bases each). The CDR3 is 15 amino acids. Germline assignment: CDR1 MNHNY and CDR2 SVGAGI (reference sequence). Deletions cut 4 bases from V and 5 bases from J, with 18 bases between. Here the CDR3 reads CASSSPGAGAHEQYF. The CDR3 nucleotides are TGTGCCAGCAGTTCCCCCGGGGCCGGGGCCCACGAGCAGTACTTC.

This sequence joins TRBV27 and TRBJ2-7, with a weak D call TRBD2 (6 bases). The CDR3 length is 14 residues. Germline V gene data show CDR1 as MNHEY and CDR2 as SMNVEV (reference sequence). The V end lost 5 bases, the J end lost 6 bases, and 17 bases lay between the germline ends. The CDR3 DNA reads as TGTGCCAGCAGTCCCTTAGCGGTTTCGGGCGAGCAGTACTTC. It yields the protein CASSPLAVSGEQYF.

CDR3 coding DNA: TGTGCCAGCAGTTTATGGGGTTGGGTCGGACAGGCCTATGGCTACACCTTC. This sequence encodes CASSLWGWVGQAYGYTF. The rearrangement joins TRBV27 to TRBJ1-2, with 7 bases lining up with TRBD1. CDR3 length: 17 amino acids. CDR1 and CDR2 from the germline V gene are MNHEY and SMNVEV (reference sequence). V shed 1 base and J 4 bases; nucleotides not matched to a gene: 12.